This paragraph covers one TCR beta chain sequence. These data originate in a study of blood T cell repertoires in COVID-19. Seattle researchers signed up patients amid active infection and tracked them longitudinally. In the source study's methods: Estimates of nucleated cell counts were drawn from the amplification of reference gene primers. Data came from immunoSEQ multiplex PCR; TCRdb stores just in-frame clones and leaves some out. V and J calls and clone size come straight from that table; D and trimming were deduced from the DNA. The sample holds roughly 200,000 clones, over 75% seen once. From germline, CDR1 is MNHEY and CDR2 SVGAGI. With 0 bases removed from V and 2 bases from J, the gap between germline ends came to 10 bases. The CDR3 loop spans 15 amino acids.

Sequenced sample: peripheral blood. This clonotype was obtained from a person between 65 and 79 years old with COVID-19, enrolled during active disease. The J gene is TRBJ1-1, the V gene TRBV6-5; D is ambiguous. CDR3 residues: CASSYSSTANTEAFF. CDR3 in DNA: TGTGCCAGCAGTTACTCGAGTACAGCCAACACTGAAGCTTTCTTT.